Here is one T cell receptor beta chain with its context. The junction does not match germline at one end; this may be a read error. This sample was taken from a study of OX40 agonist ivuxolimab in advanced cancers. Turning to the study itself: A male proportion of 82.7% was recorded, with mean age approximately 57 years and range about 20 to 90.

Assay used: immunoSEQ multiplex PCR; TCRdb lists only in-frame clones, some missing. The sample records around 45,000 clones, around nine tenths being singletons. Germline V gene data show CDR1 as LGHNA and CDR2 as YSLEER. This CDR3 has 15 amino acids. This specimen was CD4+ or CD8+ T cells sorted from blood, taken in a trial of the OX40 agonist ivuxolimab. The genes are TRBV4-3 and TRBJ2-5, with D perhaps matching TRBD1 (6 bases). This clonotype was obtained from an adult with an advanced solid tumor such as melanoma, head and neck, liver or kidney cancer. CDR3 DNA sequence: TGCGCCAGCAGCCAAGGGGGGCACAACCACGAGACCCAGTACTTC. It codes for CASSQGGHNHETQYF.